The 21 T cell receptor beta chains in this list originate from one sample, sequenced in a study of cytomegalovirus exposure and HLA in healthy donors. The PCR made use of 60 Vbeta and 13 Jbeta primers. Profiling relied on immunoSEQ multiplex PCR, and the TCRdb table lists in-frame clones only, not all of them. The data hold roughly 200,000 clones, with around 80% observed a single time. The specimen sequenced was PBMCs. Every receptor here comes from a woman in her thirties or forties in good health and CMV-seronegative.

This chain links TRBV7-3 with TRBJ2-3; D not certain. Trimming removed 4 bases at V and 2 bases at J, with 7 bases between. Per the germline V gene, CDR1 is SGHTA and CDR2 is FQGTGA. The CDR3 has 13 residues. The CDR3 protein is CASSSELTDTQYF. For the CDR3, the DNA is TGTGCCAGCAGCTCCGAGCTCACAGATACGCAGTATTTT. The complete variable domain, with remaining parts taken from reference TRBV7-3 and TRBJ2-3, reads GAGVSQTPSNKVTEKGKYVELRCDPISGHTALYWYRQSLGQGPEFLIYFQGTGAADDSGLPNDRFFAVRPEGSVSTLKIQRTERGDSAVYLCASSSELTDTQYFGPGTRLTVL.

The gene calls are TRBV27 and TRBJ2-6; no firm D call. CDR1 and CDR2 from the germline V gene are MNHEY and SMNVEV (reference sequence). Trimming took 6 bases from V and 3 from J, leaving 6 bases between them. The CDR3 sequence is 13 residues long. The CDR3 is CASRTVGANVLTF. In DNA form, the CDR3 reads TGTGCCAGCAGAACAGTTGGGGCCAACGTCCTGACTTTC.

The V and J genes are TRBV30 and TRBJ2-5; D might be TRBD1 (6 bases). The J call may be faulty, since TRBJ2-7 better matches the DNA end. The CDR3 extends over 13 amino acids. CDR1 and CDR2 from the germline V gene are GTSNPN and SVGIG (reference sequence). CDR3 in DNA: TGTGCCTGGAGTATCGGGACATCCTACGAGCAGTACTTC. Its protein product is CAWSIGTSYEQYF.

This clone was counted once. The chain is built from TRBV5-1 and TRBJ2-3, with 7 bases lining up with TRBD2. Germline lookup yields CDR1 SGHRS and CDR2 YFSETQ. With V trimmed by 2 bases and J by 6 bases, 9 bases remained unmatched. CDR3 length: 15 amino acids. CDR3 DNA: TGCGCCAGCAGCTTTGGGGGGGGTCTCAGGGATACGCAGTATTTT. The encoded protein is CASSFGGGLRDTQYF.

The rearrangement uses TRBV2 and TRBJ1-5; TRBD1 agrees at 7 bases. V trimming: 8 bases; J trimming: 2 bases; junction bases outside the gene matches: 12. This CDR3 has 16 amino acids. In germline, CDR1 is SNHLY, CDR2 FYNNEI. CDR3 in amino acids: CASGRDSTRGNQPQHF. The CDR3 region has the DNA TGTGCCAGCGGCAGGGACAGCACTAGGGGCAATCAGCCCCAGCATTTT.

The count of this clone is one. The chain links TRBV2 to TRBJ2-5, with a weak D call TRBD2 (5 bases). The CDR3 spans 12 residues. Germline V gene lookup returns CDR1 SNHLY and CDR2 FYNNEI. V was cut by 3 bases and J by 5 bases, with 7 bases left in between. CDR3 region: CASSEERETQYF. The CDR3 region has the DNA TGTGCCAGCAGTGAGGAGCGGGAGACCCAGTACTTC.

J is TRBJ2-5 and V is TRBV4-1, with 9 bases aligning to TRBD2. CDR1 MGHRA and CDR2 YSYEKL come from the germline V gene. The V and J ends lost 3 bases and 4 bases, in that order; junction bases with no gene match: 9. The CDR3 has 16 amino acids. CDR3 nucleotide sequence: TGCGCCAGCAGCCACCTGCGGGGGGGCCCTTTAGAGACCCAGTACTTC. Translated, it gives CASSHLRGGPLETQYF.

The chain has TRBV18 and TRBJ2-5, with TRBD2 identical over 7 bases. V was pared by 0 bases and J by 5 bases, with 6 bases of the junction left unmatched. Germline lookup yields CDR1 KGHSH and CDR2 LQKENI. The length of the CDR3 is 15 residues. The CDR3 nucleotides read TGTGCCAGCTCACCACCCCAGCGGGGAGGGGAGACCCAGTACTTC. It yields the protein CASSPPQRGGETQYF. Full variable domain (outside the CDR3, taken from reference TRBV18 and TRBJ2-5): NAGVMQNPRHLVRRRGQEARLRCSPMKGHSHVYWYRQLPEEGLKFMVYLQKENIIDESGMPKERFSAEFPKEGPSILRIQQVVRGDSAAYFCASSPPQRGGETQYFGPGTRLLVL.

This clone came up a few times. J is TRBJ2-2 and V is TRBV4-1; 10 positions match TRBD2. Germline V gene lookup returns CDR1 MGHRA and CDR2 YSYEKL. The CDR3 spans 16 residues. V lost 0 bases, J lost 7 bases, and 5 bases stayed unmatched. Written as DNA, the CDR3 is TGCGCCAGCAGCCAAGAGAAGCGGGGGGGGGACGGGGAGCTGTTTTTT. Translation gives CASSQEKRGGDGELFF.

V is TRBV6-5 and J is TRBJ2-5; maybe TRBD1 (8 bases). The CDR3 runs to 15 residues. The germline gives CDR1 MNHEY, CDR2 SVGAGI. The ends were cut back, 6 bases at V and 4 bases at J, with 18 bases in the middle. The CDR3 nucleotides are TGTGCCAGCAGAGACGGACAGGGAGGGAGAGAGACCCAGTACTTC. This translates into CASRDGQGGRETQYF.

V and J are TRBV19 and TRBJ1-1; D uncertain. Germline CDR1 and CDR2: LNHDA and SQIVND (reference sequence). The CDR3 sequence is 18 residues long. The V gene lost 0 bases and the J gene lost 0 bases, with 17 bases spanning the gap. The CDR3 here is CASSIDLSGRSMNTEAFF. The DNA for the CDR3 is TGTGCCAGTAGTATAGATCTATCCGGTAGAAGCATGAACACTGAAGCTTTCTTT.

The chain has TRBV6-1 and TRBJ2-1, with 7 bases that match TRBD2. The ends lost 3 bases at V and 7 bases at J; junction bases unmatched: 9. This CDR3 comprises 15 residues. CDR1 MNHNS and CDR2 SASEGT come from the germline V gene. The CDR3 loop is CASSDGTLGRNEQFF. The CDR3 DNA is TGTGCCAGCAGTGACGGGACCCTCGGGAGGAATGAGCAGTTCTTC.

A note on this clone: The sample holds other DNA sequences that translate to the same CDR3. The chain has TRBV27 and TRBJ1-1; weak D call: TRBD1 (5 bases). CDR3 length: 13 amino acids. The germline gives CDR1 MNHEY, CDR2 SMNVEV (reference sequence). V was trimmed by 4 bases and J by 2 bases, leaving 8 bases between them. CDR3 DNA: TGTGCCAGCAGTTACAGGAGAAACACTGAAGCTTTCTTT. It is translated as CASSYRRNTEAFF.

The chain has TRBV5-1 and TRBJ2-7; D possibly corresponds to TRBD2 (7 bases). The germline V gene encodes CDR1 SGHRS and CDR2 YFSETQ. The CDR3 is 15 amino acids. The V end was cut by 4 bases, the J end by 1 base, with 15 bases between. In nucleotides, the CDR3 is TGCGCCAGCAGCCATGGGGGGGCCAGGTCCTACGAGCAGTACTTC. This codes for CASSHGGARSYEQYF.

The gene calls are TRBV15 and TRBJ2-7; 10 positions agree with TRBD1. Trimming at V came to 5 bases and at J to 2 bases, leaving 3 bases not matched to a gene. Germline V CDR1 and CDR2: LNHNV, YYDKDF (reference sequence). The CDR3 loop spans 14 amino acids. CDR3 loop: CATSQGTGAYEQYF. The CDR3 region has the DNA TGTGCCACCAGCCAGGGGACAGGGGCCTACGAGCAGTACTTC.

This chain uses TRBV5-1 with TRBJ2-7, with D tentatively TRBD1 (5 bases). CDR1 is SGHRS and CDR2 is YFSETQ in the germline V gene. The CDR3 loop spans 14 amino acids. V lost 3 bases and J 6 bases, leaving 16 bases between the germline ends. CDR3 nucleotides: TGCGCCAGCAGCTGGAGTCAGGGCCTAGGCGAGCAGTACTTC. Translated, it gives CASSWSQGLGEQYF.

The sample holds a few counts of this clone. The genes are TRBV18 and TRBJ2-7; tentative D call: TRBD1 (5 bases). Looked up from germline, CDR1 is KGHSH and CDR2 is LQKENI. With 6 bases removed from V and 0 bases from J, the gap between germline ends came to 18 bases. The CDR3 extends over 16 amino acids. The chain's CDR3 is CASSSRPLTASYEQYF. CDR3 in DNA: TGTGCCAGCTCTTCACGACCTTTGACAGCCTCCTACGAGCAGTACTTC.

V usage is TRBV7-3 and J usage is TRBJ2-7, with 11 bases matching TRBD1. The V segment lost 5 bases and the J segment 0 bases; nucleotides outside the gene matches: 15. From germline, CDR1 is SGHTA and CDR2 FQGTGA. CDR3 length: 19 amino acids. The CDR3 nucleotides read TGTGCCAGCAGCCCGAACCTAGGTACCGGGACAGGGGGCTCCTACGAGCAGTACTTC. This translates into CASSPNLGTGTGGSYEQYF.

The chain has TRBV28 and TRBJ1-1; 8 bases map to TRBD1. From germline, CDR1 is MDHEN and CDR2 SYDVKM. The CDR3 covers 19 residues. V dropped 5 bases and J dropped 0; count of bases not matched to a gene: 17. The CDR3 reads CASSLGAGGRPLMNTEAFF. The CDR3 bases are TGTGCCAGCAGTCTTGGGGCAGGGGGCAGACCCTTAATGAACACTGAAGCTTTCTTT.

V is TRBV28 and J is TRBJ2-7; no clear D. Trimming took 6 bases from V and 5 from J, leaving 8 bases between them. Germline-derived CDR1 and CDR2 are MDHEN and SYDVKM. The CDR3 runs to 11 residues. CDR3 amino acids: CASRTQNEQYF. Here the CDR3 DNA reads TGTGCCAGCAGAACCCAGAACGAGCAGTACTTC. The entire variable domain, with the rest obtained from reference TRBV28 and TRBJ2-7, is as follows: DVKVTQSSRYLVKRTGEKVFLECVQDMDHENMFWYRQDPGLGLRLIYFSYDVKMKEKGDIPEGYSVSREKKERFSLILESASTNQTSMYLCASRTQNEQYFGPGTRLTVT.

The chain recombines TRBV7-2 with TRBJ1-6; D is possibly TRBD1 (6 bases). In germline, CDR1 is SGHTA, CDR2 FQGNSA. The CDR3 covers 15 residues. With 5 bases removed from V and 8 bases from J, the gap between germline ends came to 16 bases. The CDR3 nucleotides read TGTGCCAGCAGCCCCCACGGCAGGGGTGATTCACCCCTCCACTTT. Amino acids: CASSPHGRGDSPLHF.